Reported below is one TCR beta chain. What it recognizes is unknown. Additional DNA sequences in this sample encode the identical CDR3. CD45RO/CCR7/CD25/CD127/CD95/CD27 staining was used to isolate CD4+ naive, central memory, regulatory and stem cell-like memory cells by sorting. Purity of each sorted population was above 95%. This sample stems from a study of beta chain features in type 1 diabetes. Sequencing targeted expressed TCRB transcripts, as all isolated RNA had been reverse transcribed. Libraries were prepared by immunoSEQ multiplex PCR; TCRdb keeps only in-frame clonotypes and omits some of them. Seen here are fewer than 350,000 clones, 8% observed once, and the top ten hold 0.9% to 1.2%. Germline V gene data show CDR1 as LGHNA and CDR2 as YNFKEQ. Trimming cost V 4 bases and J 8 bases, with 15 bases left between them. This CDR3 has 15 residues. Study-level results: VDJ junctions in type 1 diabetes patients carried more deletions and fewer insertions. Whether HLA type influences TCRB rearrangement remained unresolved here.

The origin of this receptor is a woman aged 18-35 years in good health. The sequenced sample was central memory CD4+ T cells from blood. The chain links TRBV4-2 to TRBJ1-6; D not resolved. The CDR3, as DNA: TGTGCCAGCAGCCGATCGCGGGATCGGGATTCACCCCTCCACTTT. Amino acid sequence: CASSRSRDRDSPLHF.